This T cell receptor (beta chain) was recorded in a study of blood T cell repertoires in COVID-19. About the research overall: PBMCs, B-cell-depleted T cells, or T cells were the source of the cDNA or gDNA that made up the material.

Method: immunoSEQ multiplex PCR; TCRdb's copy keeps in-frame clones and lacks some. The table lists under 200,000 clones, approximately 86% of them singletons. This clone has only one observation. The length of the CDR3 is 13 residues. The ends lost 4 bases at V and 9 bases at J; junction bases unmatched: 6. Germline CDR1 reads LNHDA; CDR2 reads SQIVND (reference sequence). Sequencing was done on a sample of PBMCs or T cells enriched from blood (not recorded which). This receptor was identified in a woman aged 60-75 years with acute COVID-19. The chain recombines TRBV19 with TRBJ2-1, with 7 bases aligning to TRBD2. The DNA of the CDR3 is TGTGCCAGTAGTACTTCCTCGGGGGGTGAGCAGTTCTTC. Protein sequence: CASSTSSGGEQFF. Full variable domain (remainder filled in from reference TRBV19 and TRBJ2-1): DGGITQSPKYLFRKEGQNVTLSCEQNLNHDAMYWYRQDPGQGLRLIYYSQIVNDFQKGDIAEGYSVSREKKESFPLTVTSAQKNPTAFYLCASSTSSGGEQFFGPGTRLTVL.